What follows are 7 T cell receptor beta chains derived from one specimen sequenced in a study of blood T cell repertoires in COVID-19. TCRdb's table, derived via immunoSEQ multiplex PCR, lists solely in-frame clones and lacks some. This repertoire shows 150,000 to 180,000 clones, about 90% found once; its top ten account for about 0.57%. Sequenced sample: peripheral blood. The receptors stem from a man aged 50 to 59 with acute or convalescent COVID-19.

The V and J genes are TRBV15 and TRBJ1-2; possible D gene TRBD1, 5 bases. Germline V gene lookup returns CDR1 LNHNV and CDR2 YYDKDF (reference sequence). The CDR3 is 13 residues long. V lost 8 bases and J lost 0, with 10 bases in between. CDR3 coding DNA: TGTGCCACCCAGGGAAGAGCTAACTATGGCTACACCTTC. Residues: CATQGRANYGYTF.

The chain combines TRBV7-9 with TRBJ2-3; 9 bases are a match to TRBD1. Germline V gene data show CDR1 as SEHNR and CDR2 as FQNEAQ (reference sequence). Trimming removed 0 bases from V and 4 bases from J; junction bases left unmatched: 11. The CDR3 spans 18 residues. CDR3 sequence (DNA): TGTGCCAGCAGCTTAGCGAGGATGGGACAGGGAAGATCAGATACGCAGTATTTT. Its translation: CASSLARMGQGRSDTQYF.

CDR3 protein: CATSKDNYNEQFF. CDR3 DNA: TGTGCCACCAGCAAAGACAACTACAATGAGCAGTTCTTC. This chain links TRBV15 with TRBJ2-1; no firm D call. The ends were cut back, 4 bases at V and 3 bases at J, with 7 bases in the middle. Germline assignment: CDR1 LNHNV and CDR2 YYDKDF (reference sequence). The CDR3 sequence is 13 residues long. Drawing the rest from reference TRBV15 and TRBJ2-1, the complete variable domain is DAMVIQNPRYQVTQFGKPVTLSCSQTLNHNVMYWYQQKSSQAPKLLFHYYDKDFNNEADTPDNFQSRRPNTSFCFLDIRSPGLGDTAMYLCATSKDNYNEQFFGPGTRLTVL.

The chain has TRBV5-1 and TRBJ2-5; TRBD1 is a possible D gene (7 bases). Between the trimmed V and J ends, which lost 0 bases and 4 bases, there was a span of 13 bases. Per the germline V gene, CDR1 is SGHRS and CDR2 is YFSETQ. This CDR3 is 15 amino acids long. The chain's CDR3 is CASSLAGGGGETQYF. DNA for the CDR3: TGCGCCAGCAGCTTGGCCGGAGGGGGCGGAGAGACCCAGTACTTC.

This clone was detected a few times. The rearrangement links TRBV7-9 to TRBJ2-7; D is possibly TRBD1 (6 bases). Between the trimmed V and J ends, which lost 5 bases and 3 bases, there was a span of 29 bases. CDR1 and CDR2 from the germline V gene are SEHNR and FQNEAQ (reference sequence). The CDR3 covers 19 residues. In DNA, the CDR3 is TGTGCCAGCAGCCCTAGAGGGGGTGGGGCAGCCGTTAAGGTCTACGAGCAGTACTTC. This gives the protein CASSPRGGGAAVKVYEQYF.

J is TRBJ1-6 and V is TRBV6-1; tentatively, D is TRBD1 (5 bases). The CDR3 extends over 15 amino acids. Per the germline V gene, CDR1 is MNHNS and CDR2 is SASEGT. V was shortened by 3 bases and J by 12 bases, with 18 bases between the two germline ends. CDR3 sequence (DNA): TGTGCCAGCAGTGATCTCTTGTCGGGGGGTGTACCCCTCCACTTT. Translated: CASSDLLSGGVPLHF.

The V gene is TRBV6-5, the J gene TRBJ2-1, with TRBD2 matching 8 bases. With 7 bases clipped from V and 2 bases from J, the junction kept 4 bases outside the gene matches. Germline CDR1 and CDR2: MNHEY and SVGAGI. The CDR3 runs to 14 residues. In nucleotides, the CDR3 is TGTGCCAGCACCAGCGGGAGCACCTACAATGAGCAGTTCTTC. This encodes CASTSGSTYNEQFF.